This TCR beta chain was recorded in a study of technical replicates of blood from several donors. CDR3 length: 16 amino acids. In germline, CDR1 is LNHDA, CDR2 SQIVND (reference sequence). V was clipped by 5 bases and J by 4 bases, with 17 bases between them. TCRdb keeps only in-frame clones here, not all; method: immunoSEQ multiplex PCR. The data contain 75,000 or so clones, around 92% of them seen just once; the ten biggest clones take up 0.35% to 0.5%. The chain carries TRBV19 and TRBJ2-2; tentative D call: TRBD1 (6 bases). Input material: T cells isolated from PBMCs. The source is a human donor in good health. The CDR3 is CASSSYPGHRTGELFF. CDR3 in DNA: TGTGCCAGTAGTTCCTATCCGGGACACCGCACCGGGGAGCTGTTTTTT.